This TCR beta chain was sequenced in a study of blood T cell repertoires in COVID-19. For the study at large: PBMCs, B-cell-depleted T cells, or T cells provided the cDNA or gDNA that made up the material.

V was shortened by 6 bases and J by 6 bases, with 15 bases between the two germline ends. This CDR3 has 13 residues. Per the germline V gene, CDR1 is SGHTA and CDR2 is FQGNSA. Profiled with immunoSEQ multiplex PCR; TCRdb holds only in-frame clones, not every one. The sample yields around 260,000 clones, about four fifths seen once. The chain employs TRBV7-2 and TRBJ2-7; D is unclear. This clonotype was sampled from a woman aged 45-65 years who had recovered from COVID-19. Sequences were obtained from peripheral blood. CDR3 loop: CASSKTSGSEQYF. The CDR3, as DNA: TGTGCCAGCAGTAAGACCTCGGGTAGCGAGCAGTACTTC.